The subject of this entry is one T cell receptor (beta chain). The data originate from a study of blood T cell repertoires in COVID-19. At the level of the study: Spain, Italy and the United States supplied samples that represented acute and convalescent COVID-19.

This CDR3 has 12 amino acids. Germline CDR1 reads SNHLY; CDR2 reads FYNNEI. Trimming stripped 6 bases from V and 7 bases from J, with 13 bases between. Original processing methods: Amplifying reference gene primers gave estimates of nucleated cell counts. TCRdb's copy holds only in-frame clones and misses some; the assay was immunoSEQ multiplex PCR. From that table come the V and J calls and clone size; the DNA was used to work out D and trimming. This sample carries over 130,000 clones, 84% of them seen once, and the ten largest clones take roughly 3.8%. Specimen: PBMCs or T cells enriched from blood (not recorded which). This chain uses TRBV2 with TRBJ2-7; D gene ambiguous. The TCR was taken from a man aged 50 to 60 in a cohort exposed to, infected with or recovered from COVID-19 (not recorded which). The DNA of the CDR3 is TGTGCCAGCAGGGCCATTTCTCAGGAGCAGTACTTC. Its translation: CASRAISQEQYF.